The TCR beta chain under discussion was sequenced for a study of CXCR3-negative and CXCR3-positive naive CD8 T cells. 5' RACE that incorporated UMI labels was used to prepare the TRB cDNA libraries. TCRdb re-called the 5' RACE reads; one entry per CDR3 protein, DNA not given. The listing records about 120,000 distinct CDR3 sequences. At about 270,000 cells each, triplicate sorts were carried out for each CD8+ T cell subset. Naive CD8+ T cells were CD45RO-CCR7+CD27+CD95-. The CDR3 is made up of 14 amino acids. CDR1 is MGHRA, CDR2 YSYEKL, per germline. The receptor comes from a human donor in good health. Some clones in this sample may be carry-over from other donors' samples. The specimen was naive CXCR3- CD8+ T cells from blood. Subset of the sample: CD45RO-CCR7+CD27+CD95- naive CD8+ T cells lacking CXCR3 (TNR3-). This chain joins TRBV4-1 and TRBJ1-2; without DNA, the TCRdb call of TRBD1 cannot be checked. The CDR3 sequence: CASSRVPANYGYTF.